This T cell receptor (delta chain) stems from a study of Vγ9Vδ2 T cells in congenital toxoplasmosis (dated by TCRdb to 2020 to 2023). At the level of the whole study: The diagnosis of congenital toxoplasmosis relied on IgG, IgM and IgA serology, Western blot and an in-house interferon-gamma release assay. The study compared gamma and delta chain CDR3 repertoires of sorted blood gammadelta T cells between congenitally T. gondii-infected and uninfected infants. Repertoires were sequenced from infants at 2 months after birth and at 1 year of age. TCR sequencing covered roughly 5 infected and about 10 uninfected infants at 2 months, plus 3 infected and 4 uninfected infants at 1 year. Beyond this particular receptor, the publication reports: Both infected and uninfected infants showed a high prevalence of a public TRGV9 clonotype. The repertoire differences between infected and uninfected infants were less clear at 1 year of age than at 2 months. Compared with uninfected infants, infected infants at 2 months appeared to have fewer N additions in their TRGV9 and TRDV2 CDR3s, and this was especially true for TRDV2-TRDJ1 sequences. Two months was the earliest age with enough suitable sample material for TCR repertoire analysis, so newborn repertoires were not sequenced. Germline-encoded fetal-type TRDV2 CDR3 sequences seemed more prevalent in infected than uninfected roughly 2-month-old infants, suggesting an in utero expansion footprint.

Relative to its sample, this clone is large (0.1 to 1%). Its antigen has not been determined. The input lacks base qualities; no much larger clone sits a single base away. The germline V end is reduced by 5 bases and the J end by 2 bases; junction bases left unmatched: 11. From cysteine to phenylalanine, the CDR3 is 19 amino acids long. Just CDR3 DNA is preserved here, 57 bases in frame from base 1. The CDR1 and CDR2 encoded by the germline V gene are GEAIGNYY and EKD. The same treatment, consisting of spiramycin and/or pyrimethamine plus sulfadiazine plus folinic acid, was given to the mothers of both infected and uninfected infants. All infants, infected and uninfected, were born by term delivery after more than 37 weeks of gestation. About 0.9 mL of blood was processed into PBMCs by Lymphoprep gradient centrifugation, after which the PBMCs were cryopreserved in liquid nitrogen and shipped to Belgium. Thawed PBMCs were labeled with Zombie NIR viability dye and stained with CD3, TCR gammadelta, Vgamma9 and Vdelta2 antibodies. Sorting of CD3+ TCRgammadelta+ T cells was performed on a FACSAria III, reaching a mean purity of approximately 98%. For each sample, RNA was extracted from about 10,000 sorted gammadelta T cells with the RNeasy Micro Kit. Each infant was born to a mother who had been enrolled with a primary T. gondii infection during pregnancy. Infant peripheral blood was collected at an outpatient microbiology and virology center in Pavia, Italy.

cDNA was made by template-switch reverse transcription with TRGC- and TRDC-specific primers in one tube, using SuperScript II. The TRGC primer was designed so that it would bind both of the constant genes TRGC1 and TRGC2. Amplification of TRG and TRD was done with the KAPA Real-Time Library Amplification Kit, and AMPure XP beads were used for purification between steps. Index PCR with the Nextera XT Index Kit was used to attach the Illumina sequencing adapters. Sequencing of TRG and TRD amplicons was performed on an Illumina MiSeq with the V2 300 kit, and 150 bp paired-end reads were generated. Per the original workflow: Before further analysis, read quality was checked using FastQC version 0.11.8. Reads were aligned to GenBank TRG or TRD reference genes, and CDR3 sequences were built with MiXCR version 3.0.3. Default MiXCR settings were used with one exception: TRDD gene segments were assembled from 3 consecutive nucleotides instead of 5. N additions, CDR3 length, J segment length and clonotype sharing between samples were all calculated using VDJtools version 1.2.1. Out-of-frame CDR3 sequences and those containing stop codons were excluded from analysis. The overlap of infant repertoires with previously published Vgamma9Vdelta2 repertoires from fetal, cord blood and adult blood was compared. Identical DNA sequences were merged into single rows after TCRdb reprocessed the public reads with CATT. Here the V and J calls rest on TCRdb's processing, not on the authors' analysis. A total of about 940 delta-chain clones appear in this sample, approximately 19% of them only once. The top ten clones comprise approximately 16% of the sample.

The receptor's source is a child under 10 years old born to a mother with Toxoplasma gondii infection during pregnancy, either congenitally infected or uninfected (not recorded which). The rearranged chain carries TRDV2 and TRDJ3; 10 junctional bases match TRDD3. What was sequenced was gamma-delta T cells from blood. This receptor has the CDR3 CACGLYWGIDTWDTRQMFF. At the DNA level, the sequence is TGTGCCTGTGGCCTGTACTGGGGGATTGACACCTGGGACACCCGACAGATGTTTTTC.